Each of the 31 T cell receptor beta chains below was sequenced from the same sample in a study of shared clonotypes between healthy human individuals. The data were produced by immunoSEQ multiplex PCR, yet TCRdb's version contains in-frame clones alone and is incomplete. The sample lists roughly 890,000 clones; 80% to 95% were seen once. Selected positively for CCR7 and CD45RO-negative, naive CD8 cells excluded terminally differentiated effector memory CD45RA+ cells. Sequencing was done on a sample of naive CD8+ T cells sorted from blood. The receptors shown here come from a man aged 30 to 45 in good health.

The CDR3 DNA sequence: TGTGCCAGCAGCCTCTACGAAGGTGAGACCTACGAGCAGTACTTC. Residues: CASSLYEGETYEQYF. The rearrangement links TRBV7-6 to TRBJ2-7; D remains ambiguous. The CDR3 loop spans 15 amino acids. CDR1 and CDR2 from the germline V gene are SGHVS and FNYEAQ. The V end was cut by 5 bases, the J end by 2 bases, with 16 bases between.

This clone came up many times. The chain links TRBV9 to TRBJ2-2; D not resolved. In germline, CDR1 is SGDLS, CDR2 YYNGEE. The V gene lost 3 bases and the J gene lost 1 base, with 10 bases spanning the gap. The CDR3 is 15 residues long. The CDR3 loop is CASSGQNRNTGELFF. The CDR3 nucleotides are TGTGCCAGCAGCGGCCAAAACAGGAACACCGGGGAGCTGTTTTTT.

This clone appeared a single time. The chain joins TRBV27 to TRBJ2-1; D may be TRBD2 (6 bases). The CDR3 has 13 amino acids. With 2 bases removed from V and 8 bases from J, the gap between germline ends came to 10 bases. Germline V gene data show CDR1 as MNHEY and CDR2 as SMNVEV (reference sequence). DNA of the CDR3: TGTGCCAGCAGTTTAACGGAGGGATATGAGCAGTTCTTC. Amino acid sequence: CASSLTEGYEQFF.

About this clone: At one end the junction does not follow the germline gene, possibly because of a read error. The chain joins TRBV29-1 to TRBJ2-5, with 7 bases aligning to TRBD1. The germline V gene encodes CDR1 SQVTM and CDR2 ANQGSEA. This CDR3 has 13 residues. For the CDR3, the DNA is TGCAGCGTCGAAGAAGGGGGCTGGGAGACCCAGTACTTC. This gives the protein CSVEEGGWETQYF.

This chain connects TRBV7-8 to TRBJ2-7; D not certain. In germline, CDR1 is SGHVS, CDR2 FQNEAQ. The germline V and J ends were trimmed by 1 base and 3 bases, with 13 bases remaining between them. The CDR3 sequence is 15 residues long. DNA for the CDR3: TGTGCCAGCAGCTTAGATGAGAGTTGGGGCTACGAGCAGTACTTC. Protein: CASSLDESWGYEQYF.

The chain links TRBV13 to TRBJ2-1; possible D gene TRBD2, 6 bases. The CDR3 loop spans 15 amino acids. Germline values: CDR1 PRHDT, CDR2 FYEKMQ (reference sequence). The ends were cut back, 5 bases at V and 4 bases at J, with 15 bases in the middle. This chain's CDR3 is CASSGRLEVYNEQFF. Written as DNA, the CDR3 is TGTGCCAGCAGCGGACGACTAGAAGTGTACAATGAGCAGTTCTTC.

A single count supports this clone. V and J are TRBV7-9 and TRBJ1-3, with TRBD1 matching over 8 bases. Unmatched junction bases numbered 8, after V lost 2 bases and J lost 5 bases. Per the germline V gene, CDR1 is SEHNR and CDR2 is FQNEAQ (reference sequence). CDR3 length: 16 residues. The CDR3 loop is CASSLLRDRMRNTIYF. CDR3 coding DNA: TGTGCCAGCAGCTTACTCCGGGACAGGATGAGAAACACCATATATTTT.

This chain joins TRBV7-9 and TRBJ2-3, with 9 bases identical to TRBD1. V lost 7 bases to trimming and J lost 5 bases; unmatched junction nucleotides: 19. The germline V gene has CDR1 SEHNR and CDR2 FQNEAQ (reference sequence). The CDR3 length is 18 residues. The CDR3 DNA reads TGTGCCAGCAACTCCCCCGGTGGTACGGGACAGGGATTAGATACGCAGTATTTT. Translated, it gives CASNSPGGTGQGLDTQYF.

The chain recombines TRBV7-9 with TRBJ2-1; D is tentatively TRBD1 or TRBD2 (5 bases each). Germline V gives CDR1 SEHNR, CDR2 FQNEAQ (reference sequence). This CDR3 comprises 12 residues. V dropped 8 bases and J dropped 3 bases, with 8 bases sitting between them. CDR3 coding DNA: TGTGCCAGCGGGGGAAGCTACAATGAGCAGTTCTTC. This encodes CASGGSYNEQFF.

This chain uses TRBV19 with TRBJ1-1; no firm D call. V lost 6 bases, J lost 0 bases, and 11 bases lay in between. The CDR3 spans 14 residues. Germline lookup yields CDR1 LNHDA and CDR2 SQIVND (reference sequence). This chain's CDR3 is CASRTRRMNTEAFF. CDR3 in DNA: TGTGCCAGTAGAACCAGGCGCATGAACACTGAAGCTTTCTTT.

The rearrangement uses TRBV7-9 and TRBJ2-4, with D possibly being TRBD2 (6 bases). Trimming stripped 5 bases from V and 1 base from J, with 21 bases between. Germline V gene lookup returns CDR1 SEHNR and CDR2 FQNEAQ (reference sequence). CDR3 length: 18 amino acids. CDR3 in DNA: TGTGCCAGCAGCGAACTGAGTTCGGAGGGACTGGCCAAAAACATTCAGTACTTC. Translation gives CASSELSSEGLAKNIQYF.

The table lists this clone with a count of one. CDR3 residues: CASSDFPGNTIYF. The DNA for the CDR3 is TGCGCCAGCAGTGATTTCCCTGGAAACACCATATATTTT. The V call is TRBV10-2, the J call TRBJ1-3; D remains unclear. The V end lost 3 bases, the J end lost 2 bases, and 5 bases lay between the germline ends. CDR3 length: 13 amino acids. Germline V gives CDR1 WSHSY, CDR2 SAAADI.

The chain couples TRBV6-8 to TRBJ2-7; 7 bases line up with TRBD2. J gave up 2 bases and V 2 bases, and 9 bases lay outside the gene matches. Germline loops: CDR1 MNHGY, CDR2 SAAAGT. This CDR3 region has 16 residues. Here the CDR3 DNA reads TGTGCCAGCAGTTACGGGGAGCGGGACCGACCCTACGAGCAGTACTTC. Encoded protein: CASSYGERDRPYEQYF.

The chain links TRBV27 to TRBJ2-7; no firm D call. The length of the CDR3 is 13 residues. Per the germline V gene, CDR1 is MNHEY and CDR2 is SMNVEV (reference sequence). Deletions cut 5 bases from V and 3 bases from J, with 11 bases between. The CDR3 here is CASSLYPFYEQYF. The CDR3 DNA sequence: TGTGCCAGCAGTCTTTACCCTTTCTACGAGCAGTACTTC.

With respect to this clone: Additional DNA sequences in this sample encode the identical CDR3. V gene TRBV9 combines with J gene TRBJ2-2, with TRBD2 matching over 10 bases. Germline lookup yields CDR1 SGDLS and CDR2 YYNGEE. This CDR3 spans 15 amino acids. V trimming: 4 bases; J trimming: 5 bases; junction bases outside the gene matches: 5. This chain's CDR3 is CASSSSGRGTGELFF. CDR3 DNA sequence: TGTGCCAGCAGCTCTAGCGGGAGAGGGACCGGGGAGCTGTTTTTT.

This chain links TRBV7-6 with TRBJ2-7, with 7 bases fitting TRBD1. J was trimmed by 0 bases and V by 4 bases; bases with no gene match: 3. The CDR3 consists of 14 residues. CDR1 SGHVS and CDR2 FNYEAQ come from the germline V gene. The CDR3 nucleotides are TGTGCCAGCAGCTCATACAGGGGCTCCTACGAGCAGTACTTC. Amino acids: CASSSYRGSYEQYF. Full variable domain (missing parts from reference TRBV7-6 and TRBJ2-7): GAGVSQSPRYKVTKRGQDVALRCDPISGHVSLYWYRQALGQGPEFLTYFNYEAQQDKSGLPNDRFSAERPEGSISTLTIQRTEQRDSAMYRCASSSYRGSYEQYFGPGTRLTVT.

This chain links TRBV6-1 with TRBJ2-7; 7 nucleotides line up with TRBD1. CDR3 length: 13 residues. V trimming: 4 bases; J trimming: 3 bases; junction bases outside the gene matches: 3. Germline V gene lookup returns CDR1 MNHNS and CDR2 SASEGT. CDR3 region: CASSATGIYEQYF. DNA of the CDR3: TGTGCCAGCAGTGCGACAGGGATCTACGAGCAGTACTTC.

CDR3 region: CASSPQTGGLEQYF. The DNA of the CDR3 is TGTGCCAGCAGCCCGCAGACAGGGGGCTTGGAGCAGTACTTC. The genes are TRBV7-6 and TRBJ2-7, with 10 bases identical to TRBD1. From germline, CDR1 is SGHVS and CDR2 FNYEAQ. Unmatched junction bases numbered 8, after V lost 5 bases and J lost 7 bases. The CDR3 covers 14 residues.

The V gene is TRBV9, the J gene TRBJ1-2; TRBD1 agrees at 7 bases. Germline CDR1 SGDLS, CDR2 YYNGEE. There are 14 residues in the CDR3. J gave up 3 bases and V 6 bases, and 8 bases lay outside the gene matches. The CDR3 sequence is CASTRRDRDYGYTF. The CDR3 coding sequence is TGTGCCAGCACCCGAAGAGACAGGGACTATGGCTACACCTTC.

The chain is built from TRBV30 and TRBJ2-5, with 9 bases lining up with TRBD1. The tail of the sequence fits TRBJ2-7 better, so the J call may be wrong. The germline CDR1 and CDR2 sequences are GTSNPN and SVGIG (reference sequence). The CDR3 has 13 amino acids. The CDR3 loop is CAWSRTGVYEQYF. The CDR3 DNA reads TGTGCCTGGAGTCGGACAGGGGTCTACGAGCAGTACTTC.

The chain employs TRBV7-6 and TRBJ2-5; D is possibly TRBD1 (5 bases). CDR1 is SGHVS, CDR2 FNYEAQ, per germline. CDR3 length: 14 residues. V shed 4 bases and J shed 2 bases, with 11 bases lying between them. CDR3 sequence reads: CASSSRQRQETQYF. Written as DNA, the CDR3 is TGTGCCAGCAGCTCCCGACAGAGACAAGAGACCCAGTACTTC.

This clone was picked up one time. The chain carries TRBV2 and TRBJ1-1; tentative D call: TRBD1 (6 bases). V lost 7 bases to trimming and J lost 1 base, with 10 bases between them. The CDR3 has 13 residues. Germline CDR1 reads SNHLY; CDR2 reads FYNNEI. The CDR3 protein is CASNGQPNTEAFF. The CDR3 region has the DNA TGTGCCAGCAATGGACAGCCGAACACTGAAGCTTTCTTT.

The V call is TRBV7-9, the J call TRBJ1-5; no firm D call. The CDR3 is 12 residues long. The germline V gene has CDR1 SEHNR and CDR2 FQNEAQ (reference sequence). V shed 7 bases and J shed 2 bases, with 6 bases lying between them. The CDR3 region has the DNA TGTGCCAGCACCGGGGGCAATCAGCCCCAGCATTTT. Protein: CASTGGNQPQHF.

DNA for the CDR3: TGCAGCGTTACCTCGGGGACTGAAGCTTTCTTT. Translation: CSVTSGTEAFF. The gene calls are TRBV29-1 and TRBJ1-1; no reliable D call. Germline lookup yields CDR1 SQVTM and CDR2 ANQGSEA. Trimming left V 5 bases short and J 5 bases short, with 9 bases between. The CDR3 runs to 11 residues.

The chain carries TRBV5-1 and TRBJ1-5; tentatively, D is TRBD1 (5 bases). This CDR3 spans 15 amino acids. Trimming took 0 bases from V and 3 from J, leaving 10 bases between them. Germline values: CDR1 SGHRS, CDR2 YFSETQ. The CDR3 DNA reads as TGCGCCAGCAGCTTGGCCGGGGCCGACAATCAGCCCCAGCATTTT. Amino acids: CASSLAGADNQPQHF.

This clone occurred once. The rearrangement joins TRBV27 to TRBJ2-1; a weak D match, TRBD1 (6 bases). This CDR3 is built from 18 residues. Germline V lookup: CDR1 MNHEY, CDR2 SMNVEV (reference sequence). V was clipped by 1 base and J by 6 bases, with 22 bases between them. CDR3 in amino acids: CASSLYARTGSLGNEQFF. CDR3 nucleotides: TGTGCCAGCAGTTTATATGCCCGAACAGGGAGCTTGGGCAATGAGCAGTTCTTC.

On this clone: The same CDR3 can be traced to other DNA sequences in this sample. The chain employs TRBV4-3 and TRBJ2-7; D ambiguous. Between the trimmed V and J ends, which lost 0 bases and 4 bases, there was a span of 10 bases. CDR1 and CDR2 (germline): LGHNA, YSLEER. CDR3 length equals 14 residues. CDR3: CASSQDLGGYEQYF. Written as DNA, the CDR3 is TGCGCCAGCAGCCAAGACCTGGGCGGATACGAGCAGTACTTC.

The J gene is TRBJ2-1, the V gene TRBV2, with 8 bases aligning to TRBD1. The V and J ends lost 7 bases and 9 bases, in that order; junction bases with no gene match: 5. This CDR3 has 12 amino acids. Looked up from germline, CDR1 is SNHLY and CDR2 is FYNNEI. The CDR3 DNA reads TGTGCCAGCACCGACAGGGGCCTTGAGCAGTTCTTC. Translating it yields CASTDRGLEQFF.

The rearrangement joins TRBV10-2 to TRBJ2-1; D possibly uses TRBD1 or TRBD2 (7 bases each). Germline CDR1 is WSHSY and CDR2 is SAAADI. The length of the CDR3 is 15 residues. Trimming left V 8 bases short and J 2 bases short, with 16 bases between. The CDR3 DNA follows: TGCGCCAGCCTCCGCAGGGGGGGGGCCTACAATGAGCAGTTCTTC. Its protein product is CASLRRGGAYNEQFF.

V usage is TRBV9 and J usage is TRBJ2-7; 10 positions match TRBD1. Per the germline V gene, CDR1 is SGDLS and CDR2 is YYNGEE. With V trimmed by 1 base and J by 6 bases, 1 base remained unmatched. CDR3 length equals 13 residues. CDR3 DNA sequence: TGTGCCAGCAGCGTAAGGGACAGGGGCGAGCAGTACTTC. Its translation is CASSVRDRGEQYF.

This clone was counted a single time. J is TRBJ2-3 and V is TRBV9; D is undetermined. The ends were cut back, 3 bases at V and 5 bases at J, with 7 bases in the middle. The CDR3 consists of 12 residues. Germline V lookup: CDR1 SGDLS, CDR2 YYNGEE. The CDR3 nucleotides read TGTGCCAGCAGCGGTAATCTAGATACGCAGTATTTT. Encoded protein: CASSGNLDTQYF.